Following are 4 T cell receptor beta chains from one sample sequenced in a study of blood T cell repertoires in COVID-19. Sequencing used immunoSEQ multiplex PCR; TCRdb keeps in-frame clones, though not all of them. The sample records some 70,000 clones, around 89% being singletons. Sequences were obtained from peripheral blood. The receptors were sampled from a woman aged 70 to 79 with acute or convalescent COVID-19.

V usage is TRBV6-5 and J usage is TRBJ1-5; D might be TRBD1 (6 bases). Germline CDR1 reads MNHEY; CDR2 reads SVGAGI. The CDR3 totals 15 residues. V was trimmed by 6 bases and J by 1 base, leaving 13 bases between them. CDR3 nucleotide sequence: TGTGCCAGCAGCAGGACAGTCGCCAGCAATCAGCCCCAGCATTTT. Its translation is CASSRTVASNQPQHF.

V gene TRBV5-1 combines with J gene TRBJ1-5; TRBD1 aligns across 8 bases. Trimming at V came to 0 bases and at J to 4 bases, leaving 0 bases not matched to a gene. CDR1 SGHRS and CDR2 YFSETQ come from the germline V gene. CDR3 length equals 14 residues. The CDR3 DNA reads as TGCGCCAGCAGCTTGGGGGACAGGAATCAGCCCCAGCATTTT. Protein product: CASSLGDRNQPQHF.

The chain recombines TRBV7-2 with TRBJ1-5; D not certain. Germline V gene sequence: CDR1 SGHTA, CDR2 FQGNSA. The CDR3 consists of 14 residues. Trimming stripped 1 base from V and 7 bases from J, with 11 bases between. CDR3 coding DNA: TGTGCCAGCAGCTTAGTGTTGCTAGAGCAGCCCCAGCATTTT. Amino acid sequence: CASSLVLLEQPQHF. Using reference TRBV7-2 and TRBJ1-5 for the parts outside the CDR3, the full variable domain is GAGVSQSPSNKVTEKGKDVELRCDPISGHTALYWYRQSLGQGLEFLIYFQGNSAPDKSGLPSDRFSAERTGGSVSTLTIQRTQQEDSAVYLCASSLVLLEQPQHFGDGTRLSIL.

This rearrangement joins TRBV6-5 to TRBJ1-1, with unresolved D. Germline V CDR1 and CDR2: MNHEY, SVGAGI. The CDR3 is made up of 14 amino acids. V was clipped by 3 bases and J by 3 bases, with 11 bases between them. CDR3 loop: CASSYKRADTEAFF. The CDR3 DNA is TGTGCCAGCAGTTATAAGAGGGCGGACACTGAAGCTTTCTTT.